Sequencing of this TCR beta chain was carried out in a study of T cell repertoires in ileal Crohn's disease. For the study at large: Thiopurines (around twelve) or anti-TNF agents (roughly 18) were given postoperatively to about half.

The study's findings and limits: All patients with clonality above 26.8% had endoscopic recurrence.

TCRdb's copy holds only in-frame clones and misses some; the assay was immunoSEQ multiplex PCR. The sample shows about 16,000 clones, 92% of them seen only once. This clone was seen only once. Its target is unknown. Documented time point: inflamed ileum from the surgical specimen. The CDR3 runs to 14 residues. Germline CDR1 and CDR2: SEHNR and FQNEAQ (reference sequence). The V and J ends lost 4 bases and 1 base respectively, with 10 bases between them. The sample consisted of ileal tissue. The clonotype comes from an adult with Crohn's disease. V usage is TRBV7-9 and J usage is TRBJ1-1, with D uncertain. The CDR3 protein is CASSSGRANTEAFF. The CDR3 DNA is TGTGCCAGCAGCTCCGGACGGGCGAACACTGAAGCTTTCTTT.